These T cell receptor beta chains were read from a single sample in a study of OX40 agonist ivuxolimab in advanced cancers. The data were produced by immunoSEQ multiplex PCR, yet TCRdb's version contains in-frame clones alone and is incomplete. The sample carries around 35,000 clones, 80% to 85% recorded once. Sequencing was performed on CD4+ or CD8+ T cells sorted from blood, taken in a trial of the OX40 agonist ivuxolimab. Every receptor here comes from an adult with an advanced solid tumor such as melanoma, head and neck, liver or kidney cancer. Both conserved end residues are part of each CDR3. D genes are given only for firm matches. Where a row states a size, it is once, few, many or the class of an expanded clone; other rows omit it.

v_gene: TRBV6-5; j_gene: TRBJ1-1; abundance: .; d_gene: .; CDR3nt: TGTGCCAGCAGAACAGGTAGCACTGAAGCTTTCTTT; CDR3aa: CASRTGSTEAFF
v_gene: TRBV7-3; j_gene: TRBJ1-2; abundance: .; d_gene: .; CDR3nt: TGTGCCAGCAGCCCTACAGGTTACGGTAATGGCTACACCTTC; CDR3aa: CASSPTGYGNGYTF
v_gene: TRBV15; j_gene: TRBJ2-3; abundance: .; d_gene: .; CDR3nt: TGTGCCACCAGCAGGATCAAGGGTTTTTCGGTGGCAGATACGCAGTATTTT; CDR3aa: CATSRIKGFSVADTQYF
v_gene: TRBV19; j_gene: TRBJ1-5; abundance: .; d_gene: .; CDR3nt: TGTGCCAGTTCCGAAGAGGCGGATCAGCCCCAGCATTTT; CDR3aa: CASSEEADQPQHF
v_gene: TRBV7-6; j_gene: TRBJ2-2; abundance: .; d_gene: TRBD2; CDR3nt: TGTGCCAGCAGCTCGGGACTAGCGGGAGTCACCGGGGAGCTGTTTTTT; CDR3aa: CASSSGLAGVTGELFF
v_gene: TRBV7-9; j_gene: TRBJ2-3; abundance: .; d_gene: .; CDR3nt: TGTGCCAGCAGCCAGGGGCCGAGAGCGGATAGCACAGATACGCAGTATTTT; CDR3aa: CASSQGPRADSTDTQYF
v_gene: TRBV4-3; j_gene: TRBJ1-2; abundance: .; d_gene: .; CDR3nt: TGCGCCAGCAGCCAAGCTGTACAGGGTGACTATGGCTACACCTTC; CDR3aa: CASSQAVQGDYGYTF
v_gene: TRBV4-3; j_gene: TRBJ1-2; abundance: .; d_gene: TRBD1; CDR3nt: TGCGCCAGCAGCCAAGGGACAGGGGACCACGGTGGCTACACCTTC; CDR3aa: CASSQGTGDHGGYTF
v_gene: TRBV5-1; j_gene: TRBJ2-3; abundance: .; d_gene: TRBD1; CDR3nt: TGCGCCAGCAGGGAAGGACAGGGCGAAGATACGCAGTATTTT; CDR3aa: CASREGQGEDTQYF
v_gene: TRBV18; j_gene: TRBJ2-7; abundance: .; d_gene: .; CDR3nt: TGTGCCAGCTCGGACAGCTCCTACGAGCAGTACTTC; CDR3aa: CASSDSSYEQYF
v_gene: TRBV4-2; j_gene: TRBJ1-2; abundance: .; d_gene: TRBD1; CDR3nt: TGTGCCAGCAGCCAAGGGGGACAGGGGGGCTATGGCTACACCTTC; CDR3aa: CASSQGGQGGYGYTF
v_gene: TRBV6-6; j_gene: TRBJ1-5; abundance: .; d_gene: .; CDR3nt: TGTGCCAGCAGTTACCTCCGGGGGGGACCCCAGCATTTT; CDR3aa: CASSYLRGGPQHF
v_gene: TRBV6-1; j_gene: TRBJ1-5; abundance: .; d_gene: .; CDR3nt: TGTGCCAGCAGGTCGGGGGGATATCAGCCCCAGCATTTT; CDR3aa: CASRSGGYQPQHF
v_gene: TRBV5-4; j_gene: TRBJ2-5; abundance: .; d_gene: .; CDR3nt: TGTGCCAGCAGCTTCCGGACTCAAAGGGAGACCCAGTACTTC; CDR3aa: CASSFRTQRETQYF
v_gene: TRBV2; j_gene: TRBJ1-2; abundance: .; d_gene: .; CDR3nt: TGTGCCAGCAGTGAATCCAGGATCTACGGCTACACCTTC; CDR3aa: CASSESRIYGYTF
v_gene: TRBV11-3; j_gene: TRBJ2-1; abundance: .; d_gene: .; CDR3nt: TGTGCCAGCAGCTTAGGGACTCTCGACAATGAGCAGTTCTTC; CDR3aa: CASSLGTLDNEQFF
v_gene: TRBV23-1; j_gene: TRBJ2-1; abundance: .; d_gene: TRBD2; CDR3nt: TGCGCCAGCAGTCAGCACCCTTTGGGCGGGAGGGGACATGAGCAGTTCTTC; CDR3aa: CASSQHPLGGRGHEQFF
v_gene: TRBV2; j_gene: TRBJ2-5; abundance: .; d_gene: .; CDR3nt: TGTGCCAGCAACACCCGAGAGACCCAGTACTTC; CDR3aa: CASNTRETQYF
v_gene: TRBV15; j_gene: TRBJ2-3; abundance: .; d_gene: .; CDR3nt: TGTGCCACCAGCAGAGCGGGCACAGATACGCAGTATTTT; CDR3aa: CATSRAGTDTQYF
v_gene: TRBV5-6; j_gene: TRBJ2-1; abundance: .; d_gene: .; CDR3nt: TGTGCCAGCAGCTTGGTTGGGCGGCAGGAGCAGTTCTTC; CDR3aa: CASSLVGRQEQFF
v_gene: TRBV18; j_gene: TRBJ2-7; abundance: once; d_gene: .; CDR3nt: TGTGCCAGCTCCCCCCCCGGCGTGGTCGAGCAGTACTTC; CDR3aa: CASSPPGVVEQYF
v_gene: TRBV5-1; j_gene: TRBJ2-3; abundance: .; d_gene: TRBD2; CDR3nt: TGCGCCAGCAGCCCAGGACTAGCCGCCTATACGCAGTATTTT; CDR3aa: CASSPGLAAYTQYF
v_gene: TRBV19; j_gene: TRBJ2-7; abundance: .; d_gene: .; CDR3nt: TGTGCCAGTAGTATAACCAGGAACAGCCACGAGCAGTACTTC; CDR3aa: CASSITRNSHEQYF
v_gene: TRBV13; j_gene: TRBJ2-7; abundance: few; d_gene: TRBD1; CDR3nt: TGTGCCAGCAGCGTAAAGGACAGGGCGTACCAGTACTTC; CDR3aa: CASSVKDRAYQYF
v_gene: TRBV30; j_gene: TRBJ1-2; abundance: .; d_gene: .; CDR3nt: TGTGCCTGGAGTGCGGACAGTCGCGCCGGCTATGGCTACACCTTC; CDR3aa: CAWSADSRAGYGYTF
v_gene: TRBV19; j_gene: TRBJ1-4; abundance: .; d_gene: .; CDR3nt: TGTGCCAGTAGTATAGGAGAAGCGTCATCTAATGAAAAACTGTTTTTT; CDR3aa: CASSIGEASSNEKLFF
v_gene: TRBV25-1; j_gene: TRBJ2-1; abundance: .; d_gene: TRBD2; CDR3nt: TGTGCCTCCCAGACTAGCGGACACTACAATGAGCAGTTCTTC; CDR3aa: CASQTSGHYNEQFF